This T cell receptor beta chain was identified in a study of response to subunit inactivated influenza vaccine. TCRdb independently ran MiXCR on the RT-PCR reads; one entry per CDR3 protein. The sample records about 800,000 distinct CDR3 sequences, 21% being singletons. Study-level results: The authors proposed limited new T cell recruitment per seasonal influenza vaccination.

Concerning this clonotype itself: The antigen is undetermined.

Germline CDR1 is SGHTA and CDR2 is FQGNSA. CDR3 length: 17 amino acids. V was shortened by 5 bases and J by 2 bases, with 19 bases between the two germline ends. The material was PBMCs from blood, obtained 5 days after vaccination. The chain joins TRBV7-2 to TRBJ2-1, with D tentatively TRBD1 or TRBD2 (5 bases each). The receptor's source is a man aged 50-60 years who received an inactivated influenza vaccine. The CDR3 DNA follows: TGTGCCAGCAGCCCCACCCGGGGCAGCCTGACCTACAATGAGCAGTTCTTC. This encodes CASSPTRGSLTYNEQFF.